Listed below are T cell receptor beta chains from one sample, sequenced in a study of cytomegalovirus exposure and HLA in healthy donors. Method: immunoSEQ multiplex PCR; TCRdb's copy keeps in-frame clones and lacks some. This sample has some 170,000 clones, with around nine tenths found just once. The sample comprised PBMCs. Every receptor here comes from a woman aged 25 to 39 in good health and CMV-seronegative. Both conserved end residues are part of each CDR3. D genes are given only for firm matches. Some rows have no size entry. The others give once, few or many, or a class for an expanded clone.

clone_size	j_call	d_call	v_call	cdr3_aa	cdr3_nt
NA	TRBJ2-5	NA	TRBV18	CASSRNQETQYF	TGTGCCAGCTCCAGGAACCAAGAGACCCAGTACTTC
NA	TRBJ1-1	NA	TRBV5-1	CASSLTGTNTEAFF	TGCGCCAGCAGCTTGACAGGGACGAACACTGAAGCTTTCTTT
NA	TRBJ1-4	TRBD1	TRBV12-5	CASGLGDRGKEKLFF	TGTGCTAGTGGTTTGGGGGACAGGGGTAAAGAAAAACTGTTTTTT
many	TRBJ2-7	TRBD1	TRBV11-2	CASSFQLAGGYEQYF	TGTGCCAGCAGCTTCCAGCTGGCAGGGGGCTACGAGCAGTACTTC
NA	TRBJ2-3	TRBD1	TRBV6-5	CASSSPGQGADTQYF	TGTGCCAGCAGTTCCCCGGGACAGGGAGCAGATACGCAGTATTTT
NA	TRBJ2-3	NA	TRBV7-5	CVRSGTSVADTQYF	TGTGTCAGAAGCGGGACTAGCGTCGCAGATACGCAGTATTTT
NA	TRBJ1-3	NA	TRBV2	CASSEAPPGFKRNTIYF	TGTGCCAGCAGTGAAGCGCCTCCCGGATTTAAGAGGAACACCATATATTTT
NA	TRBJ1-5	NA	TRBV6-5	CASSYSNNQPQHF	TGTGCCAGCAGTTACTCCAACAATCAGCCCCAGCATTTT
NA	TRBJ1-2	TRBD1	TRBV5-4	CASSSAEYRGAKRGYTF	TGTGCCAGCAGCTCTGCGGAATACAGGGGGGCTAAACGTGGCTACACCTTC
NA	TRBJ1-5	NA	TRBV2	CASSVSQPSVQPQHF	TGTGCCAGCAGTGTAAGCCAACCATCCGTTCAGCCCCAGCATTTT
NA	TRBJ2-3	NA	TRBV6-1	CASRDSTDTQYF	TGTGCCAGCAGAGACTCCACAGATACGCAGTATTTT
once	TRBJ2-4	TRBD1	TRBV11-2	CASSLSRQGSAKNIQYF	TGTGCCAGCAGCTTATCCCGACAGGGAAGCGCCAAAAACATTCAGTACTTC
NA	TRBJ1-1	NA	TRBV6-1	CASSARGVAEAFF	TGTGCCAGCAGTGCTAGGGGTGTCGCTGAAGCTTTCTTT